The 11 T cell receptor beta chains below were found in one sample sequenced in a study of blood T cells in healthy people across ages. Next came a second PCR, run for about 7 to 12 cycles, which used a sample-barcoded 5' primer along with a J-beta primer mix. TCRdb analysed the 5' RACE reads with MiXCR anew, one entry per CDR3 protein. The top ten hold around 23% of the sample, which has some 550,000 distinct CDR3 sequences, around 48% seen once. Specimen: blood. The receptors stem from a man aged 80 or over in good health.

The chain uses TRBV10-3 and TRBJ2-1; TRBD2 matches at 10 bases. Germline CDR1 ENHRY, CDR2 SYGVKD. CDR3 size: 14 residues. J gave up 3 bases and V 10 bases, and 6 bases lay outside the gene matches. The CDR3 nucleotides read TGTGCCAGTACCGGGACTAGCGACTACAATGAGCAGTTCTTC. It codes for CASTGTSDYNEQFF.

This clonotype appeared a few times. The CDR3 loop is CASSSSGALTDTQYF. The CDR3 DNA follows: TGTGCCAGCAGCTCCAGCGGGGCCCTAACAGATACGCAGTATTTT. This chain connects TRBV7-9 to TRBJ2-3, with TRBD2 identical over 7 bases. The trim removed 4 bases at V and 3 bases at J, leaving 7 bases unmatched. Germline V CDR1 and CDR2: SEHNR, FQNEAQ (reference sequence). The CDR3 has 15 amino acids.

A note on this clonotype: This may come from a read error, since a much larger clone is one base off. This rearrangement joins TRBV6-5 to TRBJ2-4; D is perhaps TRBD1 (6 bases). Trimming removed 5 bases from V and 8 bases from J, with 13 bases in between. The CDR3 runs to 13 residues. Per the germline V gene, CDR1 is MNHEY and CDR2 is SVGAGI. The DNA of the CDR3 is TGTGCCAGCAGTGTGCAGGGGTGGGACATTCAGTACTTC. Its translation: CASSVQGWDIQYF.

This clonotype was recorded many times. V and J are TRBV7-2 and TRBJ1-5; TRBD1 is a possible D gene (5 bases). The CDR3 has 15 amino acids. The V end was cut by 5 bases, the J end by 5 bases, with 16 bases between. Per germline, CDR1 SGHTA and CDR2 FQGNSA. CDR3 bases: TGTGCCAGCAGCCCAGGTTGGGGGTCTGATCAGCCCCAGCATTTT. The encoded protein is CASSPGWGSDQPQHF.

The rearrangement joins TRBV24-1 to TRBJ2-4, with 7 bases lining up with TRBD1. This CDR3 spans 16 amino acids. Germline V gives CDR1 KGHDR, CDR2 SFDVKD. V lost 0 bases to trimming and J lost 1 base; unmatched junction nucleotides: 2. CDR3 sequence: CATSDLDREAKNIQYF. CDR3 coding DNA: TGTGCCACCAGTGATTTGGACAGGGAGGCCAAAAACATTCAGTACTTC.

The rearrangement joins TRBV4-2 to TRBJ2-3, with 7 bases lining up with TRBD2. After removal of 1 base from V and 6 bases from J, the junction contained 7 bases not matched to a gene. This CDR3 is 15 amino acids long. The germline V gene encodes CDR1 LGHNA and CDR2 YNFKEQ. CDR3 region: CASSQGERESDTQYF. The CDR3 region has the DNA TGTGCCAGCAGCCAAGGCGAGCGGGAATCGGATACGCAGTATTTT.

The V gene is TRBV7-2, the J gene TRBJ2-1; D is possibly TRBD1 (6 bases). Trimming left V 2 bases short and J 8 bases short, with 13 bases between. Germline V gives CDR1 SGHTA, CDR2 FQGNSA. The CDR3 totals 14 residues. In DNA form, the CDR3 reads TGTGCCAGCAGCTTATCAGGGGCCGTCGATGAGCAGTTCTTC. This translates into CASSLSGAVDEQFF. The full variable domain, its missing parts supplied by reference TRBV7-2 and TRBJ2-1, is GAGVSQSPSNKVTEKGKDVELRCDPISGHTALYWYRQSLGQGLEFLIYFQGNSAPDKSGLPSDRFSAERTGGSVSTLTIQRTQQEDSAVYLCASSLSGAVDEQFFGPGTRLTVL.

As to this clonotype: At one end the junction does not follow the germline gene, possibly because of a read error. The chain uses TRBV20-1 and TRBJ2-5; 8 bases line up with TRBD1. Germline CDR1 and CDR2: DFQATT and SNEGSKA (reference sequence). This CDR3 comprises 14 residues. CDR3 protein: CSTRVPGGRETQYF. In nucleotides, the CDR3 is TGCAGTACTAGAGTGCCAGGGGGCAGGGAGACCCAGTACTTC.

In nucleotides, the CDR3 is TGTGCCAGCAGCACGGGACTTCCTGGGCCCTACAATGAGCAGTTCTTC. Protein: CASSTGLPGPYNEQFF. The chain has TRBV7-9 and TRBJ2-1; a weak D match, TRBD2 (6 bases). This CDR3 spans 16 amino acids. Germline CDR1 and CDR2: SEHNR and FQNEAQ (reference sequence). The germline V and J ends were trimmed by 5 bases and 2 bases, with 16 bases remaining between them.

CDR3 in amino acids: CASVRPGRGNIQYF. The DNA of the CDR3 is TGTGCCAGCGTAAGACCCGGCAGGGGAAACATTCAGTACTTC. This chain uses TRBV28 with TRBJ2-4; D perhaps matches TRBD1 (6 bases). The CDR3 sequence is 14 residues long. V was clipped by 8 bases and J by 6 bases, with 17 bases between them. In germline, CDR1 is MDHEN, CDR2 SYDVKM.

The CDR3 nucleotides are TGTGCCAGCAGGCCTAACCGGGGGGGCGCAGGCTACACCTTC. Translating gives CASRPNRGGAGYTF. This chain joins TRBV12-3 or TRBV12-4 and TRBJ1-2; possibly TRBD1 for D (6 bases). This CDR3 is built from 14 residues. Trimming removed 6 bases at V and 8 bases at J, with 19 bases between.